One sample yielded the 14 T cell receptor beta chains listed below, sequenced in a study of cytomegalovirus exposure and HLA in healthy donors (dated by TCRdb to 2016 to 2017). The method was the immunoSEQ multiplex PCR assay. The multiplex PCR relied on a mix of 60 forward primers for TCR Vbeta segments and 13 reverse primers for TCR Jbeta segments. TCRdb retrieved this table from immuneACCESS and kept in-frame rearrangements only. Not all clones are present; in checked studies, unresolved V genes account for under half, and no reason is known for the remainder. The sample has 250,000 to 300,000 clones on record, approximately 85% of them singletons. The ten biggest clones cover 1.5% to 2.5% of the sample. Material for sequencing was PBMCs. These receptors were obtained from a woman between 40 and 55 years old in good health and CMV-seropositive.

V gene TRBV6-5 combines with J gene TRBJ2-1; 9 bases align to TRBD1. Germline CDR1 reads MNHEY; CDR2 reads SVGAGI. This CDR3 is built from 15 residues. Trimming removed 5 bases from V and 6 bases from J; junction bases left unmatched: 8. The CDR3 here is CASSGPGQGFNEQFF. In nucleotides, the CDR3 is TGTGCCAGCAGTGGACCGGGACAGGGCTTCAATGAGCAGTTCTTC.

The genes are TRBV30 and TRBJ1-3, with D unresolved. The CDR3 length is 15 residues. Germline CDR1 GTSNPN, CDR2 SVGIG (reference sequence). Trimming cost V 5 bases and J 4 bases, with 18 bases left between them. This chain's CDR3 is CAWGPRGGAGNTIYF. The CDR3 nucleotides are TGTGCCTGGGGGCCCCGGGGAGGTGCGGGAAACACCATATATTTT.

The chain is built from TRBV7-2 and TRBJ1-3; D is unresolved. V was trimmed by 5 bases and J by 0 bases, leaving 11 bases between them. Germline lookup yields CDR1 SGHTA and CDR2 FQGNSA. The CDR3 runs to 15 residues. The CDR3 loop is CASSRFYSSGNTIYF. DNA for the CDR3: TGTGCCAGCAGCCGTTTTTACAGCTCTGGAAACACCATATATTTT.

V gene TRBV6-6 combines with J gene TRBJ1-1, with no clear D. The CDR3 sequence is 13 residues long. Germline CDR1 and CDR2: MNHNY and SVGAGI (reference sequence). The ends were cut back, 5 bases at V and 0 bases at J, with 7 bases in the middle. CDR3 DNA sequence: TGTGCCAGCAGTCCTCAGTTGAACACTGAAGCTTTCTTT. Protein: CASSPQLNTEAFF.

The gene calls are TRBV27 and TRBJ2-3; D unresolved. The germline gives CDR1 MNHEY, CDR2 SMNVEV (reference sequence). The V end was cut by 4 bases, the J end by 1 base, with 12 bases between. CDR3 size: 15 residues. The CDR3 DNA reads TGTGCCAGCAGTTCGGGTACCTTACGCACAGATACGCAGTATTTT. This sequence encodes CASSSGTLRTDTQYF.

The chain couples TRBV11-3 to TRBJ1-3; tentatively, D is TRBD1 (6 bases). Trimming cost V 6 bases and J 4 bases, with 10 bases left between them. CDR3 length: 13 amino acids. Germline CDR1 is SGHNT and CDR2 is YENEEA. The CDR3, as DNA: TGTGCCAGCAGTTCTGGACAGGGAAACACCATATATTTT. Protein product: CASSSGQGNTIYF.

The table lists this clone with a few counts. The chain uses TRBV6-5 and TRBJ2-7; D is unresolved. V was shortened by 5 bases and J by 2 bases, with 10 bases between the two germline ends. The CDR3 runs to 13 residues. The germline V gene encodes CDR1 MNHEY and CDR2 SVGAGI. This chain's CDR3 is CASSPSEAYEQYF. The DNA of the CDR3 is TGTGCCAGCAGTCCTTCCGAGGCCTACGAGCAGTACTTC.

V is TRBV7-9 and J is TRBJ2-1, with TRBD2 matching over 9 bases. J was trimmed by 3 bases and V by 1 base; bases with no gene match: 7. The CDR3 totals 17 residues. Germline lookup yields CDR1 SEHNR and CDR2 FQNEAQ (reference sequence). CDR3 amino acids: CASSLDRGGRGYNEQFF. The CDR3 DNA follows: TGTGCCAGCAGCTTAGATCGCGGCGGGAGGGGCTACAATGAGCAGTTCTTC.

This chain uses TRBV9 with TRBJ2-7, with 8 bases lining up with TRBD2. Germline values: CDR1 SGDLS, CDR2 YYNGEE. This CDR3 comprises 15 residues. V trimming: 4 bases; J trimming: 2 bases; junction bases outside the gene matches: 8. The CDR3: CASSLDPGGPYEQYF. CDR3 sequence (DNA): TGTGCCAGCAGCCTCGACCCGGGAGGGCCCTACGAGCAGTACTTC.

This chain connects TRBV19 to TRBJ1-1; D ambiguous. The V gene's germline CDR1 is LNHDA and CDR2 SQIVND (reference sequence). The CDR3 covers 15 residues. The V end was cut by 2 bases, the J end by 4 bases, with 14 bases between. The CDR3 protein is CASSIQSSTLTEAFF. The CDR3, as DNA: TGTGCCAGTAGTATACAGTCCTCCACCCTCACTGAAGCTTTCTTT.

V usage is TRBV18 and J usage is TRBJ1-4; tentatively, D is TRBD1 (5 bases). The ends were cut back, 0 bases at V and 8 bases at J, with 10 bases in the middle. The CDR3 has 14 amino acids. CDR1 is KGHSH and CDR2 is LQKENI in the germline V gene. CDR3 nucleotides: TGTGCCAGCTCACCACCGCGGGACGGGGAAAAACTGTTTTTT. As protein: CASSPPRDGEKLFF.

The chain carries TRBV7-9 and TRBJ2-7; 10 nucleotides match TRBD2. Losses at the gene ends were 4 bases for V and 4 bases for J; bases not matched to a gene: 7. Germline V CDR1 and CDR2: SEHNR, FQNEAQ (reference sequence). This CDR3 has 15 amino acids. The CDR3 DNA is TGTGCCAGCAGCTCCTCGGCTAGCGGGAGTTACGAGCAGTACTTC. Its protein product is CASSSSASGSYEQYF.

The chain carries TRBV14 and TRBJ1-1, with 9 bases fitting TRBD1. J was trimmed by 10 bases and V by 1 base; bases with no gene match: 19. CDR1 SGHDN and CDR2 FVKESK come from the germline V gene. The CDR3 runs 18 residues. The CDR3 region has the DNA TGTGCCAGCAGCCAAGTCCCCTCGACAGGGGGAAGGGGTTGGGGAGCTTTCTTT. This gives the protein CASSQVPSTGGRGWGAFF.

V and J are TRBV6-1 and TRBJ2-7; 7 bases line up with TRBD1. Germline values: CDR1 MNHNS, CDR2 SASEGT. There are 14 residues in the CDR3. J lost 3 bases, V lost 6 bases, and 8 bases had no gene match. The DNA for the CDR3 is TGTGCCAGCAGAACCGGGACAGTCTTCTACGAGCAGTACTTC. This gives the protein CASRTGTVFYEQYF.